The entry below describes one T cell receptor beta chain. The record originates from a study of blood T cell repertoires in COVID-19. Study-level information: Sites across the United States, Italy and Spain contributed samples from acute and convalescent COVID-19. PBMCs, B-cell-depleted T cells, or T cells were the source of the cDNA or gDNA that made up the material.

Per the original data handling: Estimates of nucleated cell counts were drawn from the amplification of reference gene primers. The assay was immunoSEQ multiplex PCR, and TCRdb's table has in-frame clones only and misses some. V, J and clone size are those of that table, while D and trimming were read from the DNA. The table includes roughly 250,000 clones, about four fifths detected once. Germline CDR1 is SGHRS and CDR2 is YFSETQ. The CDR3 runs 14 residues. V trimming: 2 bases; J trimming: 6 bases; junction bases outside the gene matches: 2. The receptor's source is a woman older than 75 with acute or convalescent COVID-19. V gene TRBV5-1 combines with J gene TRBJ1-6; 7 nucleotides align to TRBD1. The source material was peripheral blood. CDR3 sequence reads: CASSFGTANSPLHF. CDR3 DNA: TGCGCCAGCAGCTTCGGGACAGCTAATTCACCCCTCCACTTT. The whole variable domain, remainder taken from reference TRBV5-1 and TRBJ1-6, is KAGVTQTPRYLIKTRGQQVTLSCSPISGHRSVSWYQQTPGQGLQFLFEYFSETQRNKGNFPGRFSGRQFSNSRSEMNVSTLELGDSALYLCASSFGTANSPLHFGNGTRLTVT.